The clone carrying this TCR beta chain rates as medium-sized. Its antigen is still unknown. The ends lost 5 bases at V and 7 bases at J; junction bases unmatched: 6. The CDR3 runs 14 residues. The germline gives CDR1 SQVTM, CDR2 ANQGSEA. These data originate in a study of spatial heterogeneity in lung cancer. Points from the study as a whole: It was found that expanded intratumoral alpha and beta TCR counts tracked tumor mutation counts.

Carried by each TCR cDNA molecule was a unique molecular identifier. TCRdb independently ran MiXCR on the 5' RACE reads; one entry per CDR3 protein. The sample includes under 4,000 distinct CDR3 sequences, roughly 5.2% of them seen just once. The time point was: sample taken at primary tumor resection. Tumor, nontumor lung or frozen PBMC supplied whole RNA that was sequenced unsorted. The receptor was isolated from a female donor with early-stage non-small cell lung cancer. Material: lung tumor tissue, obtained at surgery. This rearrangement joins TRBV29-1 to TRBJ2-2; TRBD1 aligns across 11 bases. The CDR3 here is CSVSWTGGGGELFF. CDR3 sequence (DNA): TGCAGCGTTTCTTGGACAGGGGGCGGCGGGGAGCTGTTTTTT.